This entry lists 18 T cell receptor beta chains sequenced from one sample in a study of cytomegalovirus exposure and HLA in healthy donors. The PCR was carried out with 60 Vbeta primers and 13 Jbeta primers. Clones were read by immunoSEQ multiplex PCR, and TCRdb kept only the in-frame ones, dropping some. The sample holds about 170,000 clones, 75% to 90% seen once. Input material: PBMCs. The source of these receptors is a male donor in good health and CMV-seronegative.

The CDR3 protein is CASSSPTGGPQETQYF. In DNA form, the CDR3 reads TGTGCCAGCAGCTCCCCGACAGGGGGTCCGCAAGAGACCCAGTACTTC. This chain links TRBV5-4 with TRBJ2-5; 9 nucleotides align to TRBD1. V trimming: 3 bases; J trimming: 2 bases; junction bases outside the gene matches: 8. CDR3 length: 16 amino acids. The germline CDR1 and CDR2 sequences are SGHNT and YYREEE (reference sequence).

Only one count was recorded for this clone. V usage is TRBV27 and J usage is TRBJ1-5, with 7 bases lining up with TRBD1. Unmatched junction bases numbered 11, after V lost 6 bases and J lost 0 bases. CDR1 and CDR2 from the germline V gene are MNHEY and SMNVEV (reference sequence). The CDR3 is 17 residues long. The CDR3 sequence: CASSPRTGVYSNQPQHF. The DNA for the CDR3 is TGTGCCAGCAGCCCACGGACAGGAGTCTATAGCAATCAGCCCCAGCATTTT.

This clone turned up a few times. This sequence joins TRBV6-4 and TRBJ2-4; D perhaps matches TRBD2 (5 bases). Germline V CDR1 and CDR2: MRHNA, SNTAGT. Between the trimmed V and J ends, which lost 0 bases and 9 bases, there was a span of 9 bases. The CDR3 length is 13 residues. CDR3 DNA: TGTGCCAGCAGTGACTCCGGGGTTGGCATTCAGTACTTC. It encodes CASSDSGVGIQYF.

This rearrangement joins TRBV21-1 to TRBJ2-7; TRBD1, as called in the table, went unchecked against the DNA. TRBV21-1 is a pseudogene segment. This CDR3 has 17 residues. CDR3 amino acids: CASSKGRTGTGIYEQYF. The CDR3, as DNA: TGTGCCAGCAGCAAAGGTCGAACCGGGACAGGGATCTACGAGCAGTACTTC.

The rearrangement uses TRBV9 and TRBJ2-2, with 9 nucleotides matching TRBD1. The V segment lost 1 base and the J segment 0 bases; nucleotides outside the gene matches: 7. CDR1 SGDLS and CDR2 YYNGEE come from the germline V gene. This CDR3 is 18 amino acids long. The chain's CDR3 is CASSVRYRGPANTGELFF. The CDR3 DNA is TGTGCCAGCAGCGTAAGGTACAGGGGGCCGGCGAACACCGGGGAGCTGTTTTTT.

The chain uses TRBV19 and TRBJ2-7; D remains ambiguous. CDR3 length: 13 amino acids. Germline loops: CDR1 LNHDA, CDR2 SQIVND (reference sequence). Trimming removed 3 bases from V and 4 bases from J, with 10 bases in between. The CDR3 is CASSISLTYEQYF. For the CDR3, the DNA is TGTGCCAGTAGTATTTCTCTTACTTACGAGCAGTACTTC. Full variable domain (missing parts from reference TRBV19 and TRBJ2-7): DGGITQSPKYLFRKEGQNVTLSCEQNLNHDAMYWYRQDPGQGLRLIYYSQIVNDFQKGDIAEGYSVSREKKESFPLTVTSAQKNPTAFYLCASSISLTYEQYFGPGTRLTVT.

The V call is TRBV5-1, the J call TRBJ1-1, with D possibly matching TRBD1 (5 bases). Per germline, CDR1 SGHRS and CDR2 YFSETQ. CDR3 size: 15 residues. V lost 3 bases and J lost 3, with 15 bases in between. DNA of the CDR3: TGCGCCAGCAGCTCCGACTCGACAGCCTACACTGAAGCTTTCTTT. This codes for CASSSDSTAYTEAFF. Based on the CDR3 plus reference TRBV5-1 and TRBJ1-1, the full variable domain is KAGVTQTPRYLIKTRGQQVTLSCSPISGHRSVSWYQQTPGQGLQFLFEYFSETQRNKGNFPGRFSGRQFSNSRSEMNVSTLELGDSALYLCASSSDSTAYTEAFFGQGTRLTVV.

The chain is built from TRBV7-9 and TRBJ2-6; 8 bases agree with TRBD1. The germline gives CDR1 SEHNR, CDR2 FQNEAQ (reference sequence). The ends lost 4 bases at V and 2 bases at J; junction bases unmatched: 7. This CDR3 has 17 residues. CDR3 in amino acids: CASSSPGQEAGANVLTF. The CDR3 DNA reads as TGTGCCAGCAGCTCACCGGGACAGGAGGCTGGGGCCAACGTCCTGACTTTC.

This clone was seen just once. The CDR3 sequence is CASSESLGAAEQYF. Written as DNA, the CDR3 is TGCGCCAGCAGTGAGTCTCTAGGGGCTGCCGAGCAGTACTTC. The rearrangement joins TRBV10-1 to TRBJ2-7; D is possibly TRBD1 (5 bases). Germline V gene lookup returns CDR1 WNHNN and CDR2 SYGVQD (reference sequence). The V gene lost 0 bases and the J gene lost 6 bases, with 12 bases spanning the gap. The CDR3 has 14 residues.

J is TRBJ2-7 and V is TRBV5-1; the match to TRBD2 covers 11 bases. This CDR3 has 22 amino acids. The J segment lost 0 bases and the V segment lost 1 base, leaving 21 bases of the junction unmatched. Germline V gives CDR1 SGHRS, CDR2 YFSETQ. The CDR3 is CASSLTSFLGGLAAESSYEQYF. The DNA of the CDR3 is TGCGCCAGCAGCTTGACTTCGTTTTTGGGGGGACTAGCGGCCGAAAGCTCCTACGAGCAGTACTTC.

The V and J genes are TRBV9 and TRBJ2-5; 14 nucleotides match TRBD2. V lost 4 bases and J lost 1; bases outside the gene matches: 9. The germline CDR1 and CDR2 sequences are SGDLS and YYNGEE. This CDR3 is 18 amino acids long. The CDR3 region is CASSPGTSGGASQETQYF. Here the CDR3 DNA reads TGTGCCAGCAGCCCAGGGACTAGCGGGGGAGCCTCCCAAGAGACCCAGTACTTC.

The chain carries TRBV30 and TRBJ1-6; D uncertain. Trimming removed 0 bases at V and 7 bases at J, with 16 bases between. Germline V lookup: CDR1 GTSNPN, CDR2 SVGIG (reference sequence). CDR3 length: 16 residues. CDR3 protein: CAWSVSPLLINSPLHF. CDR3 DNA sequence: TGTGCCTGGAGTGTATCTCCCCTACTCATAAATTCACCCCTCCACTTT.

The V call is TRBV7-8, the J call TRBJ1-5; possible D gene TRBD1, 6 bases. Deletions cut 5 bases from V and 2 bases from J, with 16 bases between. The CDR3 runs 16 residues. Germline lookup yields CDR1 SGHVS and CDR2 FQNEAQ. CDR3 sequence: CASSPSEQGGNQPQHF. The DNA for the CDR3 is TGTGCCAGCAGCCCATCTGAACAGGGTGGCAATCAGCCCCAGCATTTT.

The chain carries TRBV4-3 and TRBJ1-2; TRBD1 matches at 7 bases. Germline CDR1 LGHNA, CDR2 YSLEER. V lost 4 bases, J lost 4 bases, and 3 bases stayed unmatched. The CDR3 length is 13 residues. CDR3 sequence (DNA): TGCGCCAGCAGCCGGACAGGAATCTATGGCTACACCTTC. Translating gives CASSRTGIYGYTF.

This sequence joins TRBV6-1 and TRBJ2-2; TRBD1 aligns across 7 bases. Germline V gene data show CDR1 as MNHNS and CDR2 as SASEGT. Trimming at V came to 4 bases and at J to 0 bases, leaving 8 bases not matched to a gene. This CDR3 has 17 residues. The CDR3 sequence is CASSVGQWNTNTGELFF. As DNA, the CDR3 is TGTGCCAGCAGTGTGGGACAGTGGAATACGAACACCGGGGAGCTGTTTTTT.

This sequence joins TRBV5-4 and TRBJ2-5, with 15 bases identical to TRBD2. With 3 bases clipped from V and 4 bases from J, the junction kept 4 bases outside the gene matches. Germline lookup yields CDR1 SGHNT and CDR2 YYREEE (reference sequence). This CDR3 is built from 16 residues. CDR3 in amino acids: CASSSGTSGGLETQYF. The CDR3 DNA sequence: TGTGCCAGCAGCTCCGGGACTAGCGGGGGGTTAGAGACCCAGTACTTC.

The rearrangement uses TRBV27 and TRBJ1-2, with 9 positions matching TRBD1. Germline V gene lookup returns CDR1 MNHEY and CDR2 SMNVEV (reference sequence). The CDR3 has 15 amino acids. J lost 5 bases, V lost 6 bases, and 10 bases had no gene match. This CDR3 is CASSRTGGGGYGYTF. The CDR3 DNA is TGTGCCAGCAGCCGAACAGGGGGCGGAGGATATGGCTACACCTTC.

V gene TRBV27 combines with J gene TRBJ1-1; 9 positions agree with TRBD1. CDR3 length: 15 amino acids. Germline V CDR1 and CDR2: MNHEY, SMNVEV (reference sequence). V shed 4 bases, J shed 5 bases, and the junction held 8 bases outside the gene matches. CDR3 sequence (DNA): TGTGCCAGCAGTTCAACAGGGGGCGGGAAGACTGAAGCTTTCTTT. It translates to CASSSTGGGKTEAFF.